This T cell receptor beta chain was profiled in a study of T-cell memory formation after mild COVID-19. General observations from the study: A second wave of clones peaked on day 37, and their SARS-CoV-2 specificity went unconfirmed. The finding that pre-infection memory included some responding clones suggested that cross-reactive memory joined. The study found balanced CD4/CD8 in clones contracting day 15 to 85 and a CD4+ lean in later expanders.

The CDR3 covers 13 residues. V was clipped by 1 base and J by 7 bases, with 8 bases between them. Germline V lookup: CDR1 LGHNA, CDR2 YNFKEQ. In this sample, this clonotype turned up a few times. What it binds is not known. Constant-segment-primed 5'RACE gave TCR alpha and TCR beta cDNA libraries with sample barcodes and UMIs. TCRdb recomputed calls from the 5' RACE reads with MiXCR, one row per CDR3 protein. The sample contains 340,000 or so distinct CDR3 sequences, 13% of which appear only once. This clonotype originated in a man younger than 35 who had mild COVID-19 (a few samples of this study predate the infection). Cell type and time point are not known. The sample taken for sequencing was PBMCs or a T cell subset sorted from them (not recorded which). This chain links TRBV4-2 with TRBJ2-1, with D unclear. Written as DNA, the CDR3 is TGTGCCAGCAGCCAAGTGGGCCGGAATGAGCAGTTCTTC. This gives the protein CASSQVGRNEQFF.